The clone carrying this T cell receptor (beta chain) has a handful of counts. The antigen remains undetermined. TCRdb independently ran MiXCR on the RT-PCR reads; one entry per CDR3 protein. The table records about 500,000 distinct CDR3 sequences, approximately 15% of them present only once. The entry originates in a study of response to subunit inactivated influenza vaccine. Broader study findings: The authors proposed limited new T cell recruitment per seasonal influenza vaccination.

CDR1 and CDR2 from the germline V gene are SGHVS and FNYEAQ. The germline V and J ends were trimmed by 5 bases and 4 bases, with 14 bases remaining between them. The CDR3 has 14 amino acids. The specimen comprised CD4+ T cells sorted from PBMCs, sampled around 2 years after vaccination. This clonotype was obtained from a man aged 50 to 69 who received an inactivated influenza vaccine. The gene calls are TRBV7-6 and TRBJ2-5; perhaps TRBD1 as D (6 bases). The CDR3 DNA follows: TGTGCCAGCAGCCAAAAACAGGGTTCAGAGACCCAGTACTTC. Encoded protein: CASSQKQGSETQYF. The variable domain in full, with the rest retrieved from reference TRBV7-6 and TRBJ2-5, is GAGVSQSPRYKVTKRGQDVALRCDPISGHVSLYWYRQALGQGPEFLTYFNYEAQQDKSGLPNDRFSAERPEGSISTLTIQRTEQRDSAMYRCASSQKQGSETQYFGPGTRLLVL.